The 14 T cell receptor beta chains presented below share a single source sample, sequenced in a study of Graves' ophthalmopathy and Graves' hyperthyroidism. For repertoire sequencing, the TCR beta CDR3 regions were amplified from RNA transcripts. First-round RT-PCR with HTBI primers preceded a second-round multiplex PCR. TCRdb processed the multiplex PCR reads anew with MiXCR; each CDR3 protein has one entry. Here the sample spans about 600,000 distinct CDR3 sequences, 35% to 45% being singletons. The specimen was peripheral blood or thyroid tissue (not recorded which). The receptors were gathered from an adult man with Graves' hyperthyroidism.

The V gene is TRBV25-1, the J gene TRBJ1-2; 10 bases are a match to TRBD1. Germline V gives CDR1 MGHDK, CDR2 SYGVNS. This CDR3 has 16 amino acids. After removal of 1 base from V and 3 bases from J, the junction contained 5 bases not matched to a gene. Here the CDR3 reads CASSELEGTGDYGYTF. For the CDR3, the DNA is TGTGCCAGCAGTGAATTAGAGGGGACAGGGGACTATGGCTACACCTTC.

This clonotype was seen only a few times. The chain combines TRBV6-5 with TRBJ2-2; no definite D call. The length of the CDR3 is 17 residues. V lost 1 base, J lost 6 bases, and 18 bases lay in between. Looked up from germline, CDR1 is MNHEY and CDR2 is SVGAGI. CDR3 protein: CASSYFRGIPTPGELFF. DNA for the CDR3: TGTGCCAGCAGTTACTTTAGAGGCATACCAACACCCGGGGAGCTGTTTTTT.

In this sample, this clonotype turned up once. The gene calls are TRBV29-1 and TRBJ1-4; 12 nucleotides line up with TRBD1. J was trimmed by 11 bases and V by 4 bases; bases with no gene match: 2. This CDR3 has 12 amino acids. Germline CDR1 SQVTM, CDR2 ANQGSEA. The CDR3 loop is CSVGGQGAKLFF. The CDR3 DNA reads TGCAGCGTTGGGGGACAGGGGGCGAAACTGTTTTTT.

This clonotype was picked up many times. The chain recombines TRBV20-1 with TRBJ2-7, with D possibly called TRBD1 or TRBD2 (6 bases each). The germline V gene has CDR1 DFQATT and CDR2 SNEGSKA (reference sequence). The ends were cut back, 3 bases at V and 3 bases at J, with 24 bases in the middle. The CDR3 totals 17 residues. The CDR3 DNA sequence: TGCAGTGCTAGCAGCTGGAGGGGGGTTGAGAAGTTCTACGAGCAGTACTTC. Its protein product is CSASSWRGVEKFYEQYF.

With respect to this clonotype: No conserved phenylalanine or tryptophan ends this CDR3, so it is likely a read error. The chain joins TRBV6-5 to TRBJ2-5, with D perhaps matching TRBD2 (5 bases). The germline V and J ends were trimmed by 5 bases and 2 bases, with 12 bases remaining between them. CDR1 MNHEY and CDR2 SVGAGI come from the germline V gene. The CDR3 consists of 14 residues. The CDR3 reads CASSRGPLQETQYL. CDR3 bases: TGTGCCAGCAGTAGAGGGCCACTACAAGAGACCCAGTACCTC.

The gene calls are TRBV20-1 and TRBJ2-5; 10 bases are a match to TRBD2. The J call may be in error: the DNA end matches TRBJ2-1 better. Germline V gene sequence: CDR1 DFQATT, CDR2 SNEGSKA (reference sequence). The CDR3 covers 15 residues. CDR3 sequence reads: CSARHTVSGGFGQFF. CDR3 nucleotides: TGCAGTGCTAGACATACCGTTAGCGGGGGGTTTGGGCAGTTCTTC.

This clonotype was counted ten times or more. V is TRBV20-1 and J is TRBJ1-1; weak D call: TRBD1 (5 bases). The CDR3 spans 16 residues. V lost 1 base and J lost 7, with 22 bases in between. Germline lookup yields CDR1 DFQATT and CDR2 SNEGSKA (reference sequence). CDR3: CSARGEGQGETIEAFF. The CDR3 nucleotides read TGCAGTGCTAGAGGGGAGGGCCAAGGGGAAACTATTGAAGCTTTCTTT.

The gene calls are TRBV4-1 and TRBJ2-7; a possible D gene is TRBD2 (6 bases). Trimming cost V 4 bases and J 0 bases, with 10 bases left between them. Germline V lookup: CDR1 MGHRA, CDR2 YSYEKL. This CDR3 region has 14 residues. The CDR3: CASSPLADSYEQYF. The CDR3 DNA sequence: TGCGCCAGCAGCCCGTTAGCGGACTCCTACGAGCAGTACTTC.

The V call is TRBV7-6, the J call TRBJ1-3, with a tentative D call TRBD1 (5 bases). In germline, CDR1 is SGHVS, CDR2 FNYEAQ. This CDR3 contains 14 residues. Deletions cut 4 bases from V and 4 bases from J, with 11 bases between. DNA for the CDR3: TGTGCCAGCAGCTCGGGACCTGTCGGAAACACCATATATTTT. It codes for CASSSGPVGNTIYF. Combining the CDR3 with reference TRBV7-6 and TRBJ1-3 gives the whole variable domain GAGVSQSPRYKVTKRGQDVALRCDPISGHVSLYWYRQALGQGPEFLTYFNYEAQQDKSGLPNDRFSAERPEGSISTLTIQRTEQRDSAMYRCASSSGPVGNTIYFGEGSWLTVV.

This rearrangement joins TRBV6-5 to TRBJ1-1; 7 positions agree with TRBD1. V lost 4 bases and J lost 2; bases outside the gene matches: 7. This CDR3 region has 15 residues. Germline V lookup: CDR1 MNHEY, CDR2 SVGAGI. CDR3 nucleotides: TGTGCCAGCAGTTCGCCGGGACAGACCAACACTGAAGCTTTCTTT. It codes for CASSSPGQTNTEAFF.

V usage is TRBV25-1 and J usage is TRBJ1-4, with TRBD1 matching 8 bases. Per germline, CDR1 MGHDK and CDR2 SYGVNS. This CDR3 comprises 16 residues. Trimming at V came to 4 bases and at J to 3 bases, leaving 7 bases not matched to a gene. DNA of the CDR3: TGTGCCAGCAGTGTCACAGGGGGAGGAGCTAATGAAAAACTGTTTTTT. Translated: CASSVTGGGANEKLFF.

This clonotype was seen a few times. This chain joins TRBV3-1 and TRBJ2-2; D unclear. The CDR3 has 12 amino acids. Trimming left V 1 base short and J 13 bases short, with 10 bases between. Germline CDR1 LGHDT, CDR2 YNNKEL (reference sequence). The CDR3 loop reads CASSQVGVGLFF. CDR3 nucleotide sequence: TGTGCCAGCAGCCAAGTTGGGGTCGGGCTGTTTTTT.

In this sample, this clonotype turned up many times. The V gene is TRBV7-9, the J gene TRBJ2-7; D gene uncertain. Germline CDR1 reads SEHNR; CDR2 reads FQNEAQ (reference sequence). There are 12 residues in the CDR3. V lost 2 bases, J lost 1 base, and 3 bases lay in between. This chain's CDR3 is CASSLPSYEQYF. CDR3 coding DNA: TGTGCCAGCAGCTTACCGTCCTACGAGCAGTACTTC.

The chain couples TRBV29-1 to TRBJ1-1; D is perhaps TRBD1 (5 bases). The CDR3 runs to 12 residues. Germline V gene lookup returns CDR1 SQVTM and CDR2 ANQGSEA. V lost 4 bases to trimming and J lost 5 bases, with 11 bases between them. CDR3 amino acids: CSVAGRGTEAFF. DNA of the CDR3: TGCAGCGTTGCAGGGAGAGGGACTGAAGCTTTCTTT.